These T cell receptor beta chains were read from a single sample in a study of T cells expressing NK-cell markers. From its re-call of the 5' RACE reads, TCRdb lists each CDR3 protein once, without DNA. The ten most abundant clones cover around 20% of a sample with about 160,000 distinct CDR3 sequences. The sample consisted of blood T cells: a sorted CD56 or NKG2C T cell subset, CD4+ or CD8+ T cells, or bulk PBMC T cells (not recorded which). These receptor sequences come from a woman aged 18 to 75 in good health. The CDR3 runs from the conserved cysteine through the conserved F or W.

v_call	j_call	cdr3_aa
TRBV3-1	TRBJ2-3	CASSQARRAQRPDTQYF
TRBV10-2	TRBJ2-1	CASMRTSGGINEQFF
TRBV20-1	TRBJ2-7	CSALAGGQGFYEQYF
TRBV3-1	TRBJ1-1	CASSPNRGENTEAFF
TRBV2	TRBJ2-7	CASRPTGSHYEQYF
TRBV13	TRBJ2-3	CASSLFSGSPDTQYF
TRBV29-1	TRBJ2-7	CSVFLTLQTGQYF
TRBV5-6	TRBJ2-3	CASSLRGGLADTQYF
TRBV5-1	TRBJ2-1	CASSLVSLQGAEIYNEQFF
TRBV10-3	TRBJ2-5	CAISQGPGRETQYF
TRBV10-3	TRBJ2-1	CAISGLAGYNEQFF
TRBV6-2/TRBV6-3	TRBJ2-3	CASSYPNLLAGSTDTQYF
TRBV5-1	TRBJ2-7	CASSQGQDHSYEQYF
TRBV25-1	TRBJ2-5	CASSAGQVFGETQYF
TRBV20-1	TRBJ1-1	CSATKGQYLNTEAFF